Below are 23 T cell receptor beta chains sequenced from a single sample in a study of T-cell reconstitution after alpha-beta-depleted transplantation in children. Researchers prepared the TCRbeta library using unique molecular identifiers, the study reports. TCRdb itself ran the PCR reads through MiXCR, one entry per CDR3 protein. The sample includes 480,000 or so distinct CDR3 sequences, roughly a tenth seen only once; the top ten take 2%. The sequencing used PBMCs, collected before TCRalphabeta/CD19-depleted stem cell transplant. The receptors here all came from a child under 10 years old with inherited bone marrow failure, due to receive a stem cell transplant.

The chain is built from TRBV5-6 and TRBJ2-1; no definite D call. Germline V gene lookup returns CDR1 SGHDT and CDR2 YYEEEE. This CDR3 has 12 residues. Trimming pared 1 base from V and 8 bases from J, leaving 7 bases between. In nucleotides, the CDR3 is TGTGCCAGCAGCTTGTTCGCACATGAGCAGTTCTTC. Encoded protein: CASSLFAHEQFF.

This clonotype was seen only a few times. The rearrangement uses TRBV7-9 and TRBJ2-1, with D possibly called TRBD1 or TRBD2 (5 bases each). Germline assignment: CDR1 SEHNR and CDR2 FQNEAQ (reference sequence). The V end lost 8 bases, the J end lost 3 bases, and 20 bases lay between the germline ends. CDR3 length equals 16 residues. CDR3 nucleotides: TGTGCCAGCGAGCCAGGTCGGGACCCGATCTACAATGAGCAGTTCTTC. Residues: CASEPGRDPIYNEQFF.

In this sample, this clonotype turned up many times. The DNA for the CDR3 is TGTGCCAGCAAGAGGGGGGCCGGGGAGCTGTTTTTT. This codes for CASKRGAGELFF. V gene TRBV7-9 combines with J gene TRBJ2-2; either TRBD1 or TRBD2 may supply D (6 bases each). Between the trimmed V and J ends, which lost 7 bases and 6 bases, there was a span of 9 bases. The V gene's germline CDR1 is SEHNR and CDR2 FQNEAQ (reference sequence). This CDR3 has 12 residues.

In this sample, this clonotype turned up many times. The V and J genes are TRBV12-3 or TRBV12-4 and TRBJ2-1; D might be TRBD2 (6 bases). This CDR3 is built from 17 residues. Trimming left V 5 bases short and J 4 bases short, with 21 bases between. The CDR3 nucleotides are TGTGCCAGCAGTGCACACACTAGGAGGGCGTCTTACAATGAGCAGTTCTTC. Its translation: CASSAHTRRASYNEQFF.

This clonotype was picked up many times. This chain links TRBV6-1 with TRBJ2-1; D call uncertain. Germline V gives CDR1 MNHNS, CDR2 SASEGT. The CDR3 loop spans 14 amino acids. The V gene lost 5 bases and the J gene lost 9 bases, with 17 bases spanning the gap. The CDR3 sequence: CASSKIPPNSEQFF. In DNA, the CDR3 is TGTGCCAGCAGTAAGATTCCCCCCAATAGTGAGCAGTTCTTC.

The sample holds many counts of this clonotype. This chain connects TRBV4-3 to TRBJ2-3; tentatively, D is TRBD1 or TRBD2 (5 bases each). V was clipped by 0 bases and J by 6 bases, with 10 bases between them. Germline assignment: CDR1 LGHNA and CDR2 YSLEER. There are 14 residues in the CDR3. The CDR3 DNA sequence: TGCGCCAGCAGCCAAGAGAGCTGGGGGGATACGCAGTATTTT. As protein: CASSQESWGDTQYF.

This clonotype has ten or more counts. The V and J genes are TRBV7-9 and TRBJ2-7; 9 bases match TRBD2. After removal of 4 bases from V and 0 bases from J, the junction contained 7 bases not matched to a gene. CDR3 length equals 16 residues. CDR1 SEHNR and CDR2 FQNEAQ come from the germline V gene (reference sequence). CDR3 sequence: CASSSTVAGDSYEQYF. The CDR3 bases are TGTGCCAGCAGCTCGACGGTAGCGGGGGACTCCTACGAGCAGTACTTC.

This clonotype was recorded many times. The chain carries TRBV6-4 and TRBJ2-3; 16 bases match TRBD2. This CDR3 spans 19 amino acids. Germline V gene lookup returns CDR1 MRHNA and CDR2 SNTAGT. J lost 0 bases, V lost 7 bases, and 10 bases had no gene match. CDR3 nucleotide sequence: TGTGCCAGCACCTCGGGGACTAGCGGGAGGGCCCTCAGCACAGATACGCAGTATTTT. It yields the protein CASTSGTSGRALSTDTQYF.

This clonotype was detected many times. The V call is TRBV12-3 or TRBV12-4, the J call TRBJ2-1; 9 bases map to TRBD1. The ends lost 6 bases at V and 4 bases at J; junction bases unmatched: 4. This CDR3 is built from 14 residues. CDR3 sequence (DNA): TGTGCCAGCAGCGGACAGGGGACATACAATGAGCAGTTCTTC. Amino acids: CASSGQGTYNEQFF.

The V call is TRBV28, the J call TRBJ2-7; 9 bases align to TRBD2. This CDR3 is 16 amino acids long. Germline lookup yields CDR1 MDHEN and CDR2 SYDVKM. Losses at the gene ends were 3 bases for V and 6 bases for J; bases not matched to a gene: 12. CDR3 in amino acids: CASSFGSGRGFGEQYF. The CDR3 nucleotides are TGTGCCAGCAGTTTCGGTAGCGGGAGAGGGTTTGGCGAGCAGTACTTC.

In this sample, this clonotype turned up many times. The chain combines TRBV5-6 with TRBJ2-7; 7 bases line up with TRBD2. J was trimmed by 1 base and V by 4 bases; bases with no gene match: 11. The CDR3 sequence is 16 residues long. Germline CDR1 and CDR2: SGHDT and YYEEEE. CDR3 coding DNA: TGTGCCAGCAGCCCAGGACCCGGGAGGATGTCCTACGAGCAGTACTTC. Its protein product is CASSPGPGRMSYEQYF.

As for this clonotype: This may be a read error: a much more frequent sequence differs by one nucleotide. The chain has TRBV4-3 and TRBJ2-1, with unresolved D. Trimming took off 1 base at V and 7 bases at J, with 11 bases between the two ends. The CDR3 consists of 14 residues. The V gene's germline CDR1 is LGHNA and CDR2 YSLEER. This CDR3 reads CASSQARSANEQFF. The CDR3 DNA follows: TGCGCCAGCAGCCAAGCCCGCTCGGCAAATGAGCAGTTCTTC.

This clonotype has only a few counts. The rearrangement links TRBV10-3 to TRBJ2-2, with 8 positions matching TRBD1. CDR1 is ENHRY and CDR2 is SYGVKD in the germline V gene. The V gene end was trimmed by 2 bases and the J gene end by 3 bases; junction bases not matched to a gene: 8. CDR3 length: 17 amino acids. In nucleotides, the CDR3 is TGTGCCATCAGTGAGCCCGGACAGGGAAGGTACACCGGGGAGCTGTTTTTT. Its translation: CAISEPGQGRYTGELFF.

As to this clonotype: One base away lies a much larger clone, so this may be a sequencing read error. This rearrangement joins TRBV7-8 to TRBJ2-2, with a weak D call TRBD1 (6 bases). Germline values: CDR1 SGHVS, CDR2 FQNEAQ. This CDR3 has 15 amino acids. CDR3 region: CATSQYRAGTGELFF. The CDR3 DNA follows: TGTGCCACCAGCCAATACAGGGCGGGTACCGGGGAGCTGTTTTTT. The whole variable domain, filled in from reference TRBV7-8 and TRBJ2-2, reads GAGVSQSPRYKVAKRGQDVALRCDPISGHVSLFWYQQALGQGPEFLTYFQNEAQLDKSGLPSDRFFAERPEGSVSTLKIQRTQQEDSAVYLCATSQYRAGTGELFFGEGSRLTVL.

This clonotype was recorded many times. The chain employs TRBV12-3 or TRBV12-4 and TRBJ1-1; a weak D match, TRBD1 (5 bases). The CDR3 covers 14 residues. Trimming cost V 6 bases and J 3 bases, with 14 bases left between them. The CDR3 protein is CASRFWVGDTEAFF. The CDR3 DNA reads TGTGCCAGCAGGTTTTGGGTGGGGGACACTGAAGCTTTCTTT.

This clonotype has at least ten counts. V and J are TRBV20-1 and TRBJ2-3; 10 nucleotides align to TRBD2. The CDR3 totals 15 residues. The germline gives CDR1 DFQATT, CDR2 SNEGSKA (reference sequence). V shed 5 bases, J shed 5 bases, and the junction held 10 bases outside the gene matches. CDR3 nucleotide sequence: TGCAGTGCTGTGACCCTAGCGGGAGTGGGAGATACGCAGTATTTT. Protein sequence: CSAVTLAGVGDTQYF.

This clonotype was seen ten or more times. One end of the junction varies from germline; a read error may be responsible. The J gene is TRBJ1-4, the V gene TRBV7-9; possible D gene TRBD1, 6 bases. The CDR3 extends over 12 amino acids. Germline CDR1 is SEHNR and CDR2 is FQNEAQ (reference sequence). The CDR3 loop reads CASSSGVLPPVF. CDR3 bases: TGTGCCAGCAGCTCAGGGGTCCTCCCCCCGGTTTTT.

This clonotype showed up many times. This chain joins TRBV6-5 and TRBJ2-7, with D perhaps TRBD1 (5 bases). Trimming took 0 bases from V and 3 from J, leaving 15 bases between them. The CDR3 length is 16 residues. Germline V lookup: CDR1 MNHEY, CDR2 SVGAGI. The CDR3 here is CASSYSYGHRDYEQYF. The CDR3 nucleotides read TGTGCCAGCAGTTACTCGTATGGACACCGCGACTACGAGCAGTACTTC.

This clonotype occurred many times. The genes are TRBV11-2 and TRBJ1-2; D call uncertain. The length of the CDR3 is 12 residues. The V end lost 0 bases, the J end lost 10 bases, and 9 bases lay between the germline ends. CDR1 is SGHAT and CDR2 is FQNNGV in the germline V gene. The CDR3 reads CASSLDQISYTF. In DNA, the CDR3 is TGTGCCAGCAGCTTAGATCAGATATCCTACACCTTC.

V is TRBV6-1 and J is TRBJ2-3; 13 bases fit TRBD2. V was pared by 7 bases and J by 4 bases, with 14 bases of the junction left unmatched. CDR3 size: 18 residues. Germline CDR1 reads MNHNS; CDR2 reads SASEGT. In DNA, the CDR3 is TGTGCCAGCAAGGGTATGGCCCCGGGACTAGCGGGGCCAGATACGCAGTATTTT. Protein product: CASKGMAPGLAGPDTQYF.

This clonotype was observed many times. The gene calls are TRBV6-5 and TRBJ1-2, with 7 bases lining up with TRBD1. The CDR3 consists of 16 residues. Trimming cost V 0 bases and J 4 bases; bases outside gene matches: 8. Germline V gene sequence: CDR1 MNHEY, CDR2 SVGAGI. CDR3 coding DNA: TGTGCCAGCAGTTACTCGATTGGAGGGGGCGGCTATGGCTACACCTTC. Amino acid sequence: CASSYSIGGGGYGYTF.

This clonotype has just a few counts. V usage is TRBV19 and J usage is TRBJ2-4; D possibly uses TRBD1 or TRBD2 (5 bases each). This CDR3 is built from 16 residues. CDR1 and CDR2 (germline): LNHDA, SQIVND (reference sequence). V shed 5 bases and J shed 0 bases, with 14 bases lying between them. The CDR3 spells CASSPPRGVAKNIQYF. The DNA for the CDR3 is TGTGCCAGTAGTCCCCCGAGAGGGGTAGCCAAAAACATTCAGTACTTC. Variable domain in full (rest from reference TRBV19 and TRBJ2-4): DGGITQSPKYLFRKEGQNVTLSCEQNLNHDAMYWYRQDPGQGLRLIYYSQIVNDFQKGDIAEGYSVSREKKESFPLTVTSAQKNPTAFYLCASSPPRGVAKNIQYFGAGTRLSVL.

This clonotype was observed many times. V gene TRBV12-3 or TRBV12-4 combines with J gene TRBJ2-1; D may be TRBD2 (6 bases). Trimming removed 5 bases from V and 6 bases from J, with 11 bases in between. The length of the CDR3 is 13 residues. The CDR3 DNA reads as TGTGCCAGCAGTGTGCGACTAGGCAATGAGCAGTTCTTC. Translation: CASSVRLGNEQFF.